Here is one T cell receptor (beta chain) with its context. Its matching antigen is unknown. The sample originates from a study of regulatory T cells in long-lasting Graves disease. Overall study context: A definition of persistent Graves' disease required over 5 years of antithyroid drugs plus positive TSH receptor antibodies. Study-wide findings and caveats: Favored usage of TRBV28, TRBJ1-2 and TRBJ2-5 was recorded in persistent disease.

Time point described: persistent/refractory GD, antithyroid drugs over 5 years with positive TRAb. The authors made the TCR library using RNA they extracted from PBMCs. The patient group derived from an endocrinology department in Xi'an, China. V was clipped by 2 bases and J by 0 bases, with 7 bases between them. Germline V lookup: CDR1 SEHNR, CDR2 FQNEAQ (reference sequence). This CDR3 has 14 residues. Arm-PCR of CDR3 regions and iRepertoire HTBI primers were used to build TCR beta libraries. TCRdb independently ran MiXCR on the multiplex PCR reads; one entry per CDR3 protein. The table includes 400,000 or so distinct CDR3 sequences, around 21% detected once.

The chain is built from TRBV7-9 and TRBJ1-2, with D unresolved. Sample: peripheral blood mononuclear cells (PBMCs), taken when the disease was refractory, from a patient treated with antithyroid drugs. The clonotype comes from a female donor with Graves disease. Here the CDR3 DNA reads TGTGCCAGCAGCTTATACCCCGCTAACTATGGCTACACCTTC. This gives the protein CASSLYPANYGYTF.